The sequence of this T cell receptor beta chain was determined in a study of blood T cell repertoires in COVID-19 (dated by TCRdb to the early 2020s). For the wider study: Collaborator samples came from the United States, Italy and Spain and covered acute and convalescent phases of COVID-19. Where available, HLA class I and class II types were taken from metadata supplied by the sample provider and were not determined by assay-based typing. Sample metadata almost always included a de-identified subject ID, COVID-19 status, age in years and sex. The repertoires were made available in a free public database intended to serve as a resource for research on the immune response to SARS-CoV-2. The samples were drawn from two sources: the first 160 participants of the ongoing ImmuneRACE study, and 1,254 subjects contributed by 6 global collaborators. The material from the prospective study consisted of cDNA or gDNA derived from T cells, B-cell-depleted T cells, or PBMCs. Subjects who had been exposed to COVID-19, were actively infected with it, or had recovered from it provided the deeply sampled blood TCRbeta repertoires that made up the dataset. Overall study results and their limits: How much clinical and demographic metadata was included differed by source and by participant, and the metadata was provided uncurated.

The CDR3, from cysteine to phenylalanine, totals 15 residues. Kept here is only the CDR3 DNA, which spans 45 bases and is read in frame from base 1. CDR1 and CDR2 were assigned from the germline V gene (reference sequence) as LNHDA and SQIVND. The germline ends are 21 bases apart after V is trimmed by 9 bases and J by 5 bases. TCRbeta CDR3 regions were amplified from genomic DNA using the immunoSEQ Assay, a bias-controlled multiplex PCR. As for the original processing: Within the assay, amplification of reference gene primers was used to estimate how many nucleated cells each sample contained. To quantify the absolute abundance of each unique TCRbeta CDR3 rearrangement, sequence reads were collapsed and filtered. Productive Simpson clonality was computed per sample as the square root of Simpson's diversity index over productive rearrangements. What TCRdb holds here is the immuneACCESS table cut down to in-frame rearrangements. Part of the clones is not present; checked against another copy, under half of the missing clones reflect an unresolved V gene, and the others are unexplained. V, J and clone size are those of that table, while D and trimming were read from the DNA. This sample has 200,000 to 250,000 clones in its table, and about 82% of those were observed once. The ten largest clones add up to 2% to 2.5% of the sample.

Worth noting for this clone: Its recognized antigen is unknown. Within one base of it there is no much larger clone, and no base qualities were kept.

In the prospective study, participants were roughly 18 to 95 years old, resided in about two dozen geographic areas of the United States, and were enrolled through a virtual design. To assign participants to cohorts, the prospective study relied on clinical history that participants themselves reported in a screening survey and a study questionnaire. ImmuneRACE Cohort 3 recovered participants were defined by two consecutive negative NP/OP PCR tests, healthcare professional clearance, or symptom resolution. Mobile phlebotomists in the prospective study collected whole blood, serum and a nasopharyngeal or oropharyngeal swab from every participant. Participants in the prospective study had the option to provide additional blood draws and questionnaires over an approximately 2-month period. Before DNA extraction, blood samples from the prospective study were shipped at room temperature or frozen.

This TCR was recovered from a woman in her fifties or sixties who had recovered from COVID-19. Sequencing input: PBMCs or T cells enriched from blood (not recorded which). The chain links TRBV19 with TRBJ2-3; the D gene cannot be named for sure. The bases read TGTGCCAGCCGCCCCGTGGCAGGTCTTGGAGATACGCAGTATTTT. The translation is CASRPVAGLGDTQYF.